Presented here are 22 T cell receptor beta chains from one specimen sequenced in a study of graft-versus-host responses after intestinal transplantation. TCRdb's table, derived via immunoSEQ multiplex PCR, lists solely in-frame clones and lacks some. The sample lists around 99,000 clones, 93% occurring once. Their antigens are not known. Sequencing was performed on unstimulated CD8+ T cells sorted from spleen or lymph node cells, taken before intestinal transplant. These receptors were obtained from a human donor who received an intestinal transplant.

V is TRBV10-1 and J is TRBJ2-3, with 9 bases aligning to TRBD2. The CDR3 covers 15 residues. Looked up from germline, CDR1 is WNHNN and CDR2 is SYGVQD (reference sequence). The trim removed 3 bases at V and 2 bases at J, leaving 3 bases unmatched. The CDR3 DNA sequence: TGCGCCAGCAGTGAAGCTAGCGGGGCCACAGATACGCAGTATTTT. It codes for CASSEASGATDTQYF.

V is TRBV5-1 and J is TRBJ2-7; a weak D match, TRBD2 (5 bases). CDR1 is SGHRS and CDR2 is YFSETQ in the germline V gene. Deletions cut 0 bases from V and 7 bases from J, with 14 bases between. The CDR3 consists of 14 residues. CDR3 in DNA: TGCGCCAGCAGCTTGGGGGCCGGGGTTCATGAGCAGTACTTC. It codes for CASSLGAGVHEQYF.

This sequence joins TRBV6-5 and TRBJ1-5; D call uncertain. V dropped 2 bases and J dropped 0 bases, with 8 bases sitting between them. The length of the CDR3 is 15 residues. Germline V lookup: CDR1 MNHEY, CDR2 SVGAGI. The CDR3 DNA reads as TGTGCCAGCAGTTACGTCAGTTATAGCAATCAGCCCCAGCATTTT. The encoded protein is CASSYVSYSNQPQHF.

The CDR3 sequence: CASSVDLSAGYSGNTIYF. The CDR3 bases are TGTGCCAGCAGCGTAGACCTGTCGGCAGGCTACTCTGGAAACACCATATATTTT. V usage is TRBV9 and J usage is TRBJ1-3; D remains unclear. Germline V lookup: CDR1 SGDLS, CDR2 YYNGEE. V lost 0 bases to trimming and J lost 0 bases, with 16 bases between them. CDR3 size: 18 residues.

V usage is TRBV2 and J usage is TRBJ2-7, with no clear D. The ends were cut back, 4 bases at V and 5 bases at J, with 3 bases in the middle. This CDR3 has 10 residues. Germline assignment: CDR1 SNHLY and CDR2 FYNNEI. In DNA, the CDR3 is TGTGCCAGCAGTGCAAACGAGCAGTACTTC. Protein sequence: CASSANEQYF.

The chain combines TRBV6-1 with TRBJ1-2, with unresolved D. Deletions cut 2 bases from V and 2 bases from J, with 15 bases between. This CDR3 is built from 16 residues. Germline V gene sequence: CDR1 MNHNS, CDR2 SASEGT. This CDR3 reads CASSEFPGNINYGYTF. The CDR3 DNA reads as TGTGCCAGCAGTGAATTCCCGGGGAACATCAACTATGGCTACACCTTC.

This clone was recorded once. CDR3 nucleotide sequence: TGTGCCTGGCGGACAGTCTTCGCTGGAAACACCATATATTTT. Amino acid sequence: CAWRTVFAGNTIYF. The chain carries TRBV30 and TRBJ1-3; TRBD1 might be the D (6 bases). CDR1 GTSNPN and CDR2 SVGIG come from the germline V gene (reference sequence). Trimming stripped 5 bases from V and 2 bases from J, with 13 bases between. The CDR3 is 14 residues long. The entire variable domain, with the rest obtained from reference TRBV30 and TRBJ1-3, is as follows: SQTIHQWPATLVQPVGSPLSLECTVEGTSNPNLYWYRQAAGRGLQLLFYSVGIGQISSEVPQNLSASRPQDRQFILSSKKLLLSDSGFYLCAWRTVFAGNTIYFGEGSWLTVV.

This chain joins TRBV9 and TRBJ1-4; 7 nucleotides line up with TRBD1. The CDR3 sequence is 17 residues long. V shed 4 bases and J 5 bases; nucleotides not matched to a gene: 14. Germline CDR1 SGDLS, CDR2 YYNGEE. CDR3 DNA sequence: TGTGCCAGCAGCCCCTGGACAGGAGATCAGTTAAATGAAAAACTGTTTTTT. Translating it yields CASSPWTGDQLNEKLFF.

The CDR3, as DNA: TGCGCCAGCAGCCAAGATGAGGGCCTAAGCAATCAGCCCCAGCATTTT. It is translated as CASSQDEGLSNQPQHF. This sequence joins TRBV4-1 and TRBJ1-5; D call uncertain. The germline CDR1 and CDR2 sequences are MGHRA and YSYEKL. The CDR3 is 16 amino acids. V lost 0 bases, J lost 1 base, and 10 bases lay in between.

The chain links TRBV4-3 to TRBJ1-4; D gene uncertain. This CDR3 region has 14 residues. The V gene lost 5 bases and the J gene lost 4 bases, with 11 bases spanning the gap. From germline, CDR1 is LGHNA and CDR2 YSLEER. CDR3 sequence reads: CASSSNSYNEKLFF. The CDR3, as DNA: TGCGCCAGCAGCTCAAACAGCTATAATGAAAAACTGTTTTTT.

The V call is TRBV5-1, the J call TRBJ2-4; 7 nucleotides line up with TRBD1. V shed 2 bases, J shed 4 bases, and the junction held 6 bases outside the gene matches. CDR1 and CDR2 (germline): SGHRS, YFSETQ. CDR3 length: 15 residues. DNA for the CDR3: TGCGCCAGCAGCTTCCTAGGGGGCGGGAAAAACATTCAGTACTTC. Translation gives CASSFLGGGKNIQYF.

The chain is built from TRBV11-2 and TRBJ2-7, with a possible D match to TRBD1 (6 bases). The CDR3 is made up of 14 amino acids. Germline V CDR1 and CDR2: SGHAT, FQNNGV. V lost 5 bases, J lost 2 bases, and 13 bases lay in between. The CDR3 reads CASSPGTLAYEQYF. As DNA, the CDR3 is TGTGCCAGCAGCCCCGGGACACTCGCCTACGAGCAGTACTTC. Drawing the rest from reference TRBV11-2 and TRBJ2-7, the complete variable domain is EAGVAQSPRYKIIEKRQSVAFWCNPISGHATLYWYQQILGQGPKLLIQFQNNGVVDDSQLPKDRFSAERLKGVDSTLKIQPAKLEDSAVYLCASSPGTLAYEQYFGPGTRLTVT.

This chain uses TRBV19 with TRBJ2-4; D is unresolved. CDR1 and CDR2 from the germline V gene are LNHDA and SQIVND (reference sequence). The CDR3 consists of 14 residues. Trimming shortened V by 3 bases and J by 7 bases, and 13 bases separated the two germline ends. In DNA, the CDR3 is TGTGCCAGTAGTATTTTAGCAGCTGGGAACATTCAGTACTTC. Translation gives CASSILAAGNIQYF.

V gene TRBV30 combines with J gene TRBJ1-2, with 12 bases lining up with TRBD1. With 1 base clipped from V and 13 bases from J, the junction kept 4 bases outside the gene matches. CDR3 length equals 12 residues. The germline V gene encodes CDR1 GTSNPN and CDR2 SVGIG (reference sequence). CDR3: CAWSGDRGRATF. CDR3 in DNA: TGTGCCTGGAGTGGGGACAGGGGGCGAGCCACCTTC.

This sequence joins TRBV15 and TRBJ1-4; D might be TRBD1 (5 bases). Germline V lookup: CDR1 LNHNV, CDR2 YYDKDF (reference sequence). V was pared by 0 bases and J by 8 bases, with 13 bases between. CDR3 size: 15 residues. CDR3 residues: CATSRDRQGGEKLFF. The CDR3 DNA follows: TGTGCCACCAGCAGAGATCGGCAGGGTGGAGAAAAACTGTTTTTT.

V gene TRBV7-6 combines with J gene TRBJ1-4; a possible D gene is TRBD1 (6 bases). The CDR3 extends over 16 amino acids. Trimming left V 5 bases short and J 6 bases short, with 19 bases between. Germline-derived CDR1 and CDR2 are SGHVS and FNYEAQ. The CDR3 DNA sequence: TGTGCCAGCAGCGCCACAGGGCGAGGAAGGGATGAAAAACTGTTTTTT. Translation gives CASSATGRGRDEKLFF.

This clone was observed a single time. The J gene is TRBJ1-5, the V gene TRBV6-6; D unresolved. The CDR3 is 15 amino acids. Germline CDR1 reads MNHNY; CDR2 reads SVGAGI (reference sequence). Trimming removed 7 bases at V and 2 bases at J, with 15 bases between. The CDR3 loop reads CASNDDEGGNQPQHF. In nucleotides, the CDR3 is TGTGCCAGCAATGATGACGAGGGAGGCAATCAGCCCCAGCATTTT.

This clone showed up just once. V is TRBV19 and J is TRBJ2-1; weak D call: TRBD1 (6 bases). Germline values: CDR1 LNHDA, CDR2 SQIVND (reference sequence). The V gene lost 3 bases and the J gene lost 1 base, with 10 bases spanning the gap. This CDR3 is built from 15 residues. This CDR3 reads CASSIGDTSYNEQFF. DNA of the CDR3: TGTGCCAGTAGTATTGGGGACACGTCCTACAATGAGCAGTTCTTC.

The V call is TRBV6-1, the J call TRBJ1-4; D call uncertain. CDR3 size: 16 residues. V lost 4 bases, J lost 0 bases, and 12 bases lay in between. Per germline, CDR1 MNHNS and CDR2 SASEGT. The CDR3: CASSALGRATNEKLFF. The CDR3 DNA follows: TGTGCCAGCAGTGCCCTTGGGAGGGCAACTAATGAAAAACTGTTTTTT.

The gene calls are TRBV4-1 and TRBJ2-1; 9 positions match TRBD1. From germline, CDR1 is MGHRA and CDR2 YSYEKL. V lost 2 bases to trimming and J lost 8 bases; unmatched junction nucleotides: 7. The length of the CDR3 is 15 residues. The CDR3, as DNA: TGCGCCAGCAGCCAAAGGACAGGGGCATTCTATGAGCAGTTCTTC. This gives the protein CASSQRTGAFYEQFF.

The rearrangement joins TRBV4-1 to TRBJ2-3; TRBD1 aligns across 12 bases. Trimming at V came to 0 bases and at J to 6 bases, leaving 7 bases not matched to a gene. Looked up from germline, CDR1 is MGHRA and CDR2 is YSYEKL. The CDR3 covers 17 residues. The CDR3 loop is CASSQDGGQGAWDTQYF. CDR3 DNA sequence: TGCGCCAGCAGCCAAGATGGGGGACAGGGGGCGTGGGATACGCAGTATTTT.

The chain uses TRBV4-3 and TRBJ2-7, with 9 positions matching TRBD2. Germline CDR1 and CDR2: LGHNA and YSLEER. The CDR3 runs to 16 residues. The junction had 7 bases not matched to a gene; V was cut back by 0 bases and J by 4 bases. The CDR3 DNA follows: TGCGCCAGCAGCCAAGATAGGGTAGCGGGGGTATACGAGCAGTACTTC. Protein: CASSQDRVAGVYEQYF.